The following is a TCR beta chain sequence with its context. The antigen remains unidentified. These data originate in a study of graft-versus-host responses after intestinal transplantation. J gave up 7 bases and V 2 bases, and 3 bases lay outside the gene matches. CDR3 length: 13 residues. CDR1 is SGHTS, CDR2 YDEGEE, per germline. Study-level findings and limits: Early post-transplant falls in HvG clones accompanied the peak levels of circulating GvH clones. GvH clones detected in recipient marrow included some appearing first in ileum or blood. Allografts of one patient group, those with graft-donor T cell macrochimerism, had high graft-versus-host to host-versus-graft clonal ratios.

Method: immunoSEQ multiplex PCR; TCRdb's copy keeps in-frame clones and lacks some. This table has roughly 120,000 clones, 90% to 95% appearing once. The genes are TRBV5-8 and TRBJ2-1; 7 nucleotides align to TRBD2. The specimen comprised unstimulated CD8+ T cells sorted from spleen or lymph node cells, sampled before transplant. The TCR sequence derives from a human donor who was the organ donor for an intestinal transplant. The CDR3 loop reads CASSFPGGNEQFF. The CDR3 DNA is TGTGCCAGCAGCTTCCCCGGGGGGAATGAGCAGTTCTTC.